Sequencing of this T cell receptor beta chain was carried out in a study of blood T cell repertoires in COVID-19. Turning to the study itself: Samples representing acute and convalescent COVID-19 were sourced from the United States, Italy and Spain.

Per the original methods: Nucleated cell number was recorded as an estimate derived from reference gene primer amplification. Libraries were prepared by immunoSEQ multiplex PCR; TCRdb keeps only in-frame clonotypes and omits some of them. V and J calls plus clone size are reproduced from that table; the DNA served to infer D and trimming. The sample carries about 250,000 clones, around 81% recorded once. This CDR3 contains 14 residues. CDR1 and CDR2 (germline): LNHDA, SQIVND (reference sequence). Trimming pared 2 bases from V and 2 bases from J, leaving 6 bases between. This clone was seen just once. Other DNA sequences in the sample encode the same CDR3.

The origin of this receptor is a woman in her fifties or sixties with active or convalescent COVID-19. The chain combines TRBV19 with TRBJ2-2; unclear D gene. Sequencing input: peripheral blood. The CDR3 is CASSISRNTGELFF. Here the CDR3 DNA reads TGTGCCAGTAGTATATCCAGAAACACCGGGGAGCTGTTTTTT.